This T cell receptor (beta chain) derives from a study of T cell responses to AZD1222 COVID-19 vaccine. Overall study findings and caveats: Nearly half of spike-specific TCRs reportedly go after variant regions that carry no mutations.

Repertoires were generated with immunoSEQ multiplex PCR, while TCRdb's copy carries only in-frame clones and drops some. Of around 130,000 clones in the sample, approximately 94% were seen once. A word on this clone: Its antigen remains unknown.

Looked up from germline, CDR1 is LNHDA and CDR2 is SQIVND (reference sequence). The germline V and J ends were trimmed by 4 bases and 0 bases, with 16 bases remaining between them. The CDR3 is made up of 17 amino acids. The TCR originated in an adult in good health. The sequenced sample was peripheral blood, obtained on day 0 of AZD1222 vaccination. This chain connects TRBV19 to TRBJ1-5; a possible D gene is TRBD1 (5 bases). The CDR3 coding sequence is TGTGCCAGTAGTAGGGTGGGGGGGAGTTATAGCAATCAGCCCCAGCATTTT. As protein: CASSRVGGSYSNQPQHF.